Listed below are T cell receptor beta chains from one sample, sequenced in a study of cytomegalovirus exposure and HLA in healthy donors. The repertoire was sequenced with immunoSEQ multiplex PCR; TCRdb's copy has only in-frame clones and lacks some. This sample has hundreds of thousands of clones, with 78% found just once. Sequenced input: PBMCs. These receptors originate from a male donor in good health and CMV-seronegative. CDR3s include the opening cysteine and the closing phenylalanine or tryptophan. Fields, in order: D gene, V gene, clone size, J gene, CDR3 protein, CDR3 DNA. D genes are given only for firm matches. Expanded clones are given a class, and other clones once, few, many or no size at all.

.	TRBV5-4	.	TRBJ1-2	CASSPGERGGRRFNYGYTF	TGTGCCAGCAGCCCGGGAGAACGGGGGGGAAGACGATTTAACTATGGCTACACCTTC
TRBD1	TRBV11-2	.	TRBJ2-5	CASSLQDRGGETQYF	TGTGCCAGCAGCCTACAGGACAGGGGCGGAGAGACCCAGTACTTC
.	TRBV6-6	once	TRBJ1-5	CASSYGRGSNQPQHF	TGTGCCAGCAGTTACGGACGGGGGAGCAATCAGCCCCAGCATTTT
.	TRBV5-4	.	TRBJ2-5	CASSTRAGTREQYF	TGTGCCAGCAGCACACGAGCGGGGACAAGGGAGCAGTACTTC
.	TRBV6-5	once	TRBJ2-7	CASSYPFPPYEQYF	TGTGCCAGCAGTTACCCCTTCCCCCCCTACGAGCAGTACTTC
.	TRBV5-4	.	TRBJ2-5	CASGEGVWETQYF	TGTGCCAGCGGCGAGGGAGTCTGGGAGACCCAGTACTTC
TRBD2	TRBV9	.	TRBJ2-7	CASSVARTSGAYEQYF	TGTGCCAGCAGCGTAGCTAGGACTAGCGGAGCCTACGAGCAGTACTTC
TRBD1	TRBV5-1	.	TRBJ2-2	CASKGAVTGELFF	TGCGCCAGCAAGGGGGCGGTGACCGGGGAGCTGTTTTTT
.	TRBV6-6	.	TRBJ2-5	CASRTGSPSETQYF	TGTGCCAGCAGAACCGGGTCGCCCTCGGAGACCCAGTACTTC
TRBD1	TRBV30	.	TRBJ1-3	CAWGTGGPGNTIYF	TGTGCCTGGGGGACAGGGGGGCCTGGAAACACCATATATTTT
.	TRBV11-2	.	TRBJ2-2	CASSLAWSDTGELFF	TGTGCCAGCAGCTTAGCATGGAGTGACACCGGGGAGCTGTTTTTT
.	TRBV7-7	.	TRBJ2-5	CASSFSIAAETQYF	TGTGCCAGCAGCTTTAGCATAGCAGCCGAGACCCAGTACTTC
TRBD2	TRBV6-5	.	TRBJ2-3	CASRTGTSWDTQYF	TGTGCCAGCAGGACCGGGACTAGCTGGGATACGCAGTATTTT
.	TRBV4-2	once	TRBJ2-5	CASSQAGRGVSKTQYF	TGTGCCAGCAGCCAAGCGGGCAGGGGGGTATCAAAGACCCAGTACTTC